The rows below give T cell receptor beta chains drawn from one sample of a study of breast tumors, draining lymph nodes, adjacent tissues. TCRdb re-derived calls from the multiplex PCR reads in MiXCR, one entry per CDR3 protein. This sample yields 100,000 to 150,000 distinct CDR3 sequences, of which less than 20% are seen a single time; about 3.7% belongs to the top ten. The sample taken for sequencing was axillary lymph node tissue. These receptors came from a female donor with breast cancer. Some clones in this sample may be carry-over from other donors' samples. CDR3s include the opening cysteine and the closing phenylalanine or tryptophan. Each record gives: D gene, clone size, J gene, CDR3 length, V gene, CDR3 DNA, CDR3 protein. D genes are given only for firm matches. Clone sizes are given selectively: once, few, many, or a class where the clone is expanded.

D: -; size: many; J: TRBJ2-5; length: 16; V: TRBV2; DNA: TGTGCCAGCAGGCCCGGGACGGAATCAGTCCGAGAGACCCAGTACTTC; CDR3: CASRPGTESVRETQYF
D: -; size: many; J: TRBJ1-6; length: 13; V: TRBV12-3/TRBV12-4; DNA: TGTGCCAGCACCCAGGTCCCGAACTCACCCCTCCACTTT; CDR3: CASTQVPNSPLHF
D: TRBD2; size: many; J: TRBJ2-7; length: 15; V: TRBV27; DNA: TGTGCCAGCAGTTTAGCGGGAGGACTCGCCTACGAGCAGTACTTC; CDR3: CASSLAGGLAYEQYF
D: TRBD2; size: many; J: TRBJ2-7; length: 15; V: TRBV20-1; DNA: TGCAGTGCCGCCATCCCGGGACTAGTACCGGGCGAGCAGTACTTC; CDR3: CSAAIPGLVPGEQYF
D: TRBD1; size: many; J: TRBJ1-2; length: 14; V: TRBV20-1; DNA: TGCAGTGCTAGACCCCCCCACAGGGGGGAAGGCTACACCTTC; CDR3: CSARPPHRGEGYTF
D: -; size: many; J: TRBJ2-3; length: 14; V: TRBV5-1; DNA: TGCGCCAGCAGCTGGCCCTCTAGCACAGATACGCAGTATTTT; CDR3: CASSWPSSTDTQYF
D: TRBD2; size: many; J: TRBJ2-3; length: 16; V: TRBV9; DNA: TGTGCCAGCAGCGCCCTCGGGGGGGCCAGCACAGATACGCAGTATTTT; CDR3: CASSALGGASTDTQYF
D: -; size: many; J: TRBJ2-1; length: 12; V: TRBV6-6; DNA: TGTGCCAGCAGTTACAGGATGGTTGAGCAGTTCTTC; CDR3: CASSYRMVEQFF
D: TRBD1; size: many; J: TRBJ2-4; length: 17; V: TRBV15; DNA: TGTGCCACCAGCAGAGACGGGACAGGGCTTGCCAAAAACATTCAGTACTTC; CDR3: CATSRDGTGLAKNIQYF
D: -; size: many; J: TRBJ2-1; length: 11; V: TRBV7-3; DNA: TGTGCCAGAGAGAACAGCAATGAGCAGTTCTTC; CDR3: CARENSNEQFF
D: -; size: many; J: TRBJ1-6; length: 14; V: TRBV16; DNA: TGTGCCAGCAGCCTCGTGGGCCTAAATTCACCCCTCCACTTT; CDR3: CASSLVGLNSPLHF
D: TRBD2; size: many; J: TRBJ2-7; length: 15; V: TRBV7-2; DNA: TGTGCCAGCAGCTTATCCTGGACTAGGACCTACGAGCAGTACTTC; CDR3: CASSLSWTRTYEQYF
D: -; size: many; J: TRBJ1-5; length: 16; V: TRBV4-1; DNA: TGCGCCAGCAGCCAATGGGGTATCGGCAGCAATCAGCCCCAGCATTTT; CDR3: CASSQWGIGSNQPQHF
D: -; size: many; J: TRBJ1-3; length: 14; V: TRBV2; DNA: TGTGCCAGCAGGGCCATCCTCACTGGAAACACCATATATTTT; CDR3: CASRAILTGNTIYF
D: TRBD2; size: many; J: TRBJ2-1; length: 19; V: TRBV20-1; DNA: TGCAGTGCTAGAGCGATCGATAAAATAGCGGGGCACTCCTACAATGAGCAGTTCTTC; CDR3: CSARAIDKIAGHSYNEQFF
D: TRBD1; size: -; J: TRBJ1-5; length: 17; V: TRBV30; DNA: TGTGCCTGGAGTACACGCAACCGACAGGGCGGTCGGGGGCCCCAGCATTTT; CDR3: CAWSTRNRQGGRGPQHF
D: TRBD2; size: few; J: TRBJ2-5; length: 18; V: TRBV6-1; DNA: TGTGCCAGCAGGGGGACTAGCGGGGGGGCCGGTCTCCGTGAGACCCAGTACTTC; CDR3: CASRGTSGGAGLRETQYF
D: -; size: many; J: TRBJ2-7; length: 14; V: TRBV7-2; DNA: TGTGCCAGCAGCCGTGGGGGTAGCGGTTACGAGCAGTACTTC; CDR3: CASSRGGSGYEQYF
D: TRBD1; size: many; J: TRBJ2-3; length: 15; V: TRBV14; DNA: TGTGCCAGCAGCCAGGGGACAGGGGCGGCAGATACGCAGTATTTT; CDR3: CASSQGTGAADTQYF
D: -; size: many; J: TRBJ1-2; length: 13; V: TRBV4-1; DNA: TGCGCCAGCAGCCAGTCAGGGAACTATGGCTACACCTTC; CDR3: CASSQSGNYGYTF
D: -; size: few; J: TRBJ1-6; length: 11; V: TRBV28; DNA: TGTGCCAGCAGTTTCGCTTCACCCCTCCACTTT; CDR3: CASSFASPLHF
D: TRBD1; size: many; J: TRBJ2-7; length: 14; V: TRBV10-1; DNA: TGCGCCAGCAGAACTGGACAGGGCTCGGCCGAGCAGTACTTC; CDR3: CASRTGQGSAEQYF
D: TRBD2; size: -; J: TRBJ2-1; length: 16; V: TRBV28; DNA: TGTGCCAGCAGTAGAGGACTAGCGAACGGTCCCAATGAGCAGTTCTTC; CDR3: CASSRGLANGPNEQFF
D: -; size: many; J: TRBJ1-2; length: 10; V: TRBV6-5; DNA: TGTGCCAGCAGTTACTATGGCTACACCTTC; CDR3: CASSYYGYTF
D: -; size: many; J: TRBJ1-2; length: 15; V: TRBV5-1; DNA: TGCGCCAGCAGCTGGTCCGAGGAGAGGAACTATGGCTACACCTTC; CDR3: CASSWSEERNYGYTF